Below, 10 T cell receptor beta chains from the same sample are listed, as sequenced in a study of T-cell reconstitution after alpha-beta-depleted transplantation in children. The TCRbeta library incorporated unique molecular identifiers. TCRdb redid the calling of the PCR reads with MiXCR, one entry per CDR3 protein. Of about 250,000 distinct CDR3 sequences in the sample, 20% to 30% were seen once. This material consisted of PBMCs, mostly from graft donor cells, taken 360 days after TCRalphabeta/CD19-depleted stem cell transplant. Every receptor here comes from a female patient under 10 years old who had a stem cell transplant for congenital amegakaryocytic thrombocytopenia, so the T cells may come from the graft donor.

The gene calls are TRBV5-6 and TRBJ2-7; tentative D call: TRBD2 (5 bases). This CDR3 has 13 amino acids. V shed 5 bases and J shed 5 bases, with 14 bases lying between them. Germline CDR1 SGHDT, CDR2 YYEEEE. CDR3 nucleotides: TGTGCCAGCAGTCCAGTATGGCGGGACGAGCAGTACTTC. Protein: CASSPVWRDEQYF.

CDR3 sequence reads: CASSLGREIVQPQHF. The CDR3 region has the DNA TGTGCCAGCAGTTTAGGAAGGGAGATAGTTCAGCCCCAGCATTTT. The V and J genes are TRBV12-3 or TRBV12-4 and TRBJ1-5; D call uncertain. This CDR3 region has 15 residues. V was clipped by 1 base and J by 6 bases, with 13 bases between them.

The table lists this clonotype with a few counts. This chain connects TRBV19 to TRBJ1-2, with 9 bases matching TRBD1. J was trimmed by 3 bases and V by 4 bases; bases with no gene match: 9. In germline, CDR1 is LNHDA, CDR2 SQIVND (reference sequence). The CDR3 consists of 16 residues. CDR3 loop: CASSNPMGTGYYGYTF. Here the CDR3 DNA reads TGTGCCAGTAGTAACCCCATGGGGACAGGGTACTATGGCTACACCTTC.

This clonotype appeared many times. V usage is TRBV11-3 and J usage is TRBJ2-5; D call uncertain. Trimming took 0 bases from V and 5 from J, leaving 7 bases between them. The germline V gene encodes CDR1 SGHNT and CDR2 YENEEA. The CDR3 extends over 13 amino acids. The CDR3 loop reads CASSLDMAETQYF. The CDR3 nucleotides read TGTGCCAGCAGCTTAGATATGGCGGAGACCCAGTACTTC.

In this sample, this clonotype turned up a few times. This chain joins TRBV20-1 and TRBJ1-1; 7 bases line up with TRBD1. The V and J ends lost 5 bases and 5 bases, in that order; junction bases with no gene match: 11. CDR3 size: 14 residues. Germline V gene lookup returns CDR1 DFQATT and CDR2 SNEGSKA (reference sequence). CDR3 sequence reads: CSASIIHRGTEAFF. For the CDR3, the DNA is TGCAGTGCTTCTATTATACACAGGGGAACTGAAGCTTTCTTT.

The chain is built from TRBV11-1 and TRBJ2-2; 10 bases match TRBD2. The CDR3 is 15 amino acids. V shed 5 bases, J shed 7 bases, and the junction held 7 bases outside the gene matches. Germline V gene data show CDR1 as SGHAT and CDR2 as FQDESV (reference sequence). The CDR3 DNA reads TGTGCCAGCAGCCTGACTAGCGGGTTATTCGGGGAGCTGTTTTTT. It is translated as CASSLTSGLFGELFF.

J is TRBJ2-1 and V is TRBV11-2, with a possible D match to TRBD2 (6 bases). Trimming removed 5 bases from V and 4 bases from J, with 15 bases in between. CDR1 and CDR2 from the germline V gene are SGHAT and FQNNGV. The CDR3 sequence is 15 residues long. The CDR3 nucleotides are TGTGCCAGCAGCCCCGCCGGGACTTTATACAATGAGCAGTTCTTC. Its protein is CASSPAGTLYNEQFF.

As for this clonotype: At one boundary the junction diverges from the germline segment, which might be a read error. The gene calls are TRBV7-9 and TRBJ2-5; possibly TRBD1 for D (6 bases). Germline loops: CDR1 SEHNR, CDR2 FQNEAQ (reference sequence). There are 15 residues in the CDR3. The DNA of the CDR3 is TGTGCCAGCAGCTTTGCAGGGGCTGGGCAAGAGACCGAGTACTTC. The encoded protein is CASSFAGAGQETEYF.

The chain combines TRBV7-9 with TRBJ1-3; maybe TRBD1 (5 bases). V lost 5 bases and J lost 13, with 12 bases in between. CDR3 length: 11 residues. Per the germline V gene, CDR1 is SEHNR and CDR2 is FQNEAQ (reference sequence). CDR3 sequence (DNA): TGTGCCAGCAGCACCAGGGCAGGGATATATTTT. Its protein is CASSTRAGIYF.

CDR3 sequence: CASGVTSGNEQFF. CDR3 bases: TGTGCCAGCGGGGTAACTTCGGGCAATGAGCAGTTCTTC. The chain couples TRBV9 to TRBJ2-1; no reliable D call. CDR1 is SGDLS and CDR2 is YYNGEE in the germline V gene. V lost 7 bases, J lost 6 bases, and 14 bases lay in between. CDR3 length: 13 residues.